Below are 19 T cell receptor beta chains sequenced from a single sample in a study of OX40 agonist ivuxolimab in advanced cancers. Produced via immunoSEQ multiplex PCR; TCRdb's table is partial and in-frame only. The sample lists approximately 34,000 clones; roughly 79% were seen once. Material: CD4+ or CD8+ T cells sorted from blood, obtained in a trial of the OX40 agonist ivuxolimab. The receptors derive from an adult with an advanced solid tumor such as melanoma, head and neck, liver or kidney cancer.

CDR3 region: CASSSRGGRTYNEQFF. The CDR3 DNA reads TGTGCCAGCAGCTCACGAGGGGGGAGAACCTACAATGAGCAGTTCTTC. J is TRBJ2-1 and V is TRBV11-3; TRBD1 or TRBD2 may be the D gene (6 bases each). The germline V gene has CDR1 SGHNT and CDR2 YENEEA. The V and J ends lost 4 bases and 2 bases respectively, with 15 bases between them. The CDR3 length is 16 residues.

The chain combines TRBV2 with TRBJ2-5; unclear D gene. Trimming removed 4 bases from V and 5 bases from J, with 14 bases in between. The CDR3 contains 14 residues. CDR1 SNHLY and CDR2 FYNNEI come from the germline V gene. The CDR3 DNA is TGTGCCAGCAGTGTCCTGCGAACTGGGGAGACCCAGTACTTC. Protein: CASSVLRTGETQYF.

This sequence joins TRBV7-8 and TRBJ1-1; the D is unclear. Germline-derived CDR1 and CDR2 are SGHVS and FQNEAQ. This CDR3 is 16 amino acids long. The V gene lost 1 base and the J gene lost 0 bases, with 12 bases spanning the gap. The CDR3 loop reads CASSLVGSWLNTEAFF. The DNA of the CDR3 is TGTGCCAGCAGCTTAGTCGGCAGCTGGTTGAACACTGAAGCTTTCTTT.

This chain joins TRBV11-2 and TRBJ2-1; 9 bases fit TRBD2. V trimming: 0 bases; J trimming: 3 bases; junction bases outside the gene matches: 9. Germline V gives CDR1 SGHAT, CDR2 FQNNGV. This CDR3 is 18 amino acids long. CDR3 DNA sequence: TGTGCCAGCAGCTTAGATAGGGCGGTAGCGGGGGTCTACAATGAGCAGTTCTTC. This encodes CASSLDRAVAGVYNEQFF.

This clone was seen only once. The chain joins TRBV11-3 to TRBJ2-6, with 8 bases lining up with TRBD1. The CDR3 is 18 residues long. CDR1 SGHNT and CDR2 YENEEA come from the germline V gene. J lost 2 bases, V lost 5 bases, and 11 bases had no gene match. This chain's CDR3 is CASSGTGTGSTGANVLTF. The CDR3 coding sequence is TGTGCCAGCAGCGGGACCGGGACAGGTAGTACTGGGGCCAACGTCCTGACTTTC.

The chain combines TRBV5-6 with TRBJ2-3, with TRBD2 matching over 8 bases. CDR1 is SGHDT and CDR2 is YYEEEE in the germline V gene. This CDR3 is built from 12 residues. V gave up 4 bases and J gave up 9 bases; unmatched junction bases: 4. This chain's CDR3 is CASSIPGGTQYF. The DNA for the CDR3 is TGTGCCAGCAGCATACCGGGGGGGACGCAGTATTTT.

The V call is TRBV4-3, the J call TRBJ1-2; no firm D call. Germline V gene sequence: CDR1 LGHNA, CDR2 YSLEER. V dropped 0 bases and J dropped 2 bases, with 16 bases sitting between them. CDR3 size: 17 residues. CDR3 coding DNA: TGCGCCAGCAGCCAAGATACAGCGCCTCGATCGAACTATGGCTACACCTTC. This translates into CASSQDTAPRSNYGYTF.

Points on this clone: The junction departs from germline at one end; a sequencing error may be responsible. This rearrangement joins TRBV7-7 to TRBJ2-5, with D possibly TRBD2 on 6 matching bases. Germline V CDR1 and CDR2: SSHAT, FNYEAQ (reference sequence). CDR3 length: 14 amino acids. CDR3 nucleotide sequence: TGTGCTAGCAGCCTGGGACTCCTCCAAGAGACCCAGTACTTC. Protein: CASSLGLLQETQYF.

The CDR3 spells CASERGQSNQPQHF. CDR3 bases: TGTGCCAGTGAGAGGGGGCAGAGCAATCAGCCCCAGCATTTT. The chain combines TRBV19 with TRBJ1-5; TRBD1 matches at 7 bases. Germline assignment: CDR1 LNHDA and CDR2 SQIVND (reference sequence). With 8 bases clipped from V and 1 base from J, the junction kept 5 bases outside the gene matches. The CDR3 spans 14 residues.

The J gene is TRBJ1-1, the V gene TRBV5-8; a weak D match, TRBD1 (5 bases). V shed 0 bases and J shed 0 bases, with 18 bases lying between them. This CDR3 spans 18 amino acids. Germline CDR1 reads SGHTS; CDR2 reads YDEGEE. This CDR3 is CASSLAHTGDFMNTEAFF. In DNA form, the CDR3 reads TGTGCCAGCAGCTTGGCACACACGGGGGACTTTATGAACACTGAAGCTTTCTTT. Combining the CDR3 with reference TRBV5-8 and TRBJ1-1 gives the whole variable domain EAGVTQSPTHLIKTRGQQATLRCSPISGHTSVYWYQQALGLGLQFLLWYDEGEERNRGNFPPRFSGRQFPNYSSELNVNALELEDSALYLCASSLAHTGDFMNTEAFFGQGTRLTVV.

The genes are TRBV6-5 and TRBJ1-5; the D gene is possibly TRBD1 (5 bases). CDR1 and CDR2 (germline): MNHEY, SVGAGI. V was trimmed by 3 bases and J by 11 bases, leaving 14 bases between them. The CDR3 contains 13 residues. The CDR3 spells CASSYLGPGSQHF. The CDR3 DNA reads TGTGCCAGCAGTTATTTGGGGCCGGGGTCCCAGCATTTT.

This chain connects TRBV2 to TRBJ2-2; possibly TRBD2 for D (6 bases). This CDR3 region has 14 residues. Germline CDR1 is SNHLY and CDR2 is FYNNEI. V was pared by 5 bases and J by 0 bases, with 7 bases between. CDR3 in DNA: TGTGCCAGCAGTCGGGAGCCGAACACCGGGGAGCTGTTTTTT. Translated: CASSREPNTGELFF.

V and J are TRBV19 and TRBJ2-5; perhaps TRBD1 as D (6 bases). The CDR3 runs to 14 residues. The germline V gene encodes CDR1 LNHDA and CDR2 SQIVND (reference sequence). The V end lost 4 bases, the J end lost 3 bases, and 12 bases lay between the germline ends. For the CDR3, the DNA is TGTGCCAGTAGTAACGACAGGAGAGAAGAGACCCAGTACTTC. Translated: CASSNDRREETQYF.

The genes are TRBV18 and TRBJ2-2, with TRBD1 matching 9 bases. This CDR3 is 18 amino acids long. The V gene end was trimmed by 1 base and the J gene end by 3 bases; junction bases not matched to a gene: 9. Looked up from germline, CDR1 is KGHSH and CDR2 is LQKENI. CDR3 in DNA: TGTGCCAGCTCACCACTCGGACAGGGGAGATCTTACACCGGGGAGCTGTTTTTT. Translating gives CASSPLGQGRSYTGELFF.

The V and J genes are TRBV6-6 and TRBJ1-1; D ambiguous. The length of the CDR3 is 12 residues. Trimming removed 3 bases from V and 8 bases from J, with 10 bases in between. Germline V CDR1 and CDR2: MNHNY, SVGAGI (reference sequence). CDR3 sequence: CASSYEGREAFF. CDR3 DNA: TGTGCCAGCAGTTATGAGGGCAGGGAAGCTTTCTTT.

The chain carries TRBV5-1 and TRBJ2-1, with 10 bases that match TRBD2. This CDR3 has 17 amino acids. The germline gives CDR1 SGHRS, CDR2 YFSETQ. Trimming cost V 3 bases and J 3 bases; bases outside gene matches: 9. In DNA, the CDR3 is TGCGCCAGCAGCTCAGGACTAGCGGCCCTTCTCTACAATGAGCAGTTCTTC. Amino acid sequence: CASSSGLAALLYNEQFF.

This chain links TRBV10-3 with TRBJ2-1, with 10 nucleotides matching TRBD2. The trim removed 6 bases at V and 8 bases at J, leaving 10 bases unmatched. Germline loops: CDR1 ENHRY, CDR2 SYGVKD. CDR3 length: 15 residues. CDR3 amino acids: CAIRPAGGPLDEQFF. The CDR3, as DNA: TGTGCCATCAGACCAGCGGGGGGGCCTTTGGATGAGCAGTTCTTC.

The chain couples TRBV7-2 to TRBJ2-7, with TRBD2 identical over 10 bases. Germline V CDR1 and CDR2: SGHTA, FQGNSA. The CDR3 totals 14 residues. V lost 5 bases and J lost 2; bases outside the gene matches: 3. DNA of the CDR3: TGTGCCAGCAGCCCTAGCGGGGGCACCTACGAGCAGTACTTC. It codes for CASSPSGGTYEQYF.

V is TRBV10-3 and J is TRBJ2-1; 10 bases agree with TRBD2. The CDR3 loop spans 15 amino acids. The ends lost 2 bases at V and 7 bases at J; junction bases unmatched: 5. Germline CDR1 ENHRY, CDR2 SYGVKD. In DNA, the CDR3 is TGTGCCATCAGTGAGATCGCTAGCGGGGGTAATGAGCAGTTCTTC. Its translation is CAISEIASGGNEQFF.